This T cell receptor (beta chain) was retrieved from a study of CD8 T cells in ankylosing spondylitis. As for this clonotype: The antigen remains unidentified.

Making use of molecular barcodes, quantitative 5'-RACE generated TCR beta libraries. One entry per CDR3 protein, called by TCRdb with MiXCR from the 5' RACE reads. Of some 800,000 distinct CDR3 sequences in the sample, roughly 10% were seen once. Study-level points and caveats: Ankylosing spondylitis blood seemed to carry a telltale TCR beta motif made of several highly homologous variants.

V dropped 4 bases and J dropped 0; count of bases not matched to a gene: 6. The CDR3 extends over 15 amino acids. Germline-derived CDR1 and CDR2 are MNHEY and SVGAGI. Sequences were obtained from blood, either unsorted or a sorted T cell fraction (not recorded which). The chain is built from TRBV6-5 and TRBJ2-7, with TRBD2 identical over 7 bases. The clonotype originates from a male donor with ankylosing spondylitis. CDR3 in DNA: TGTGCCAGCAGTTCCGCCGCTAGCGGCTCCTACGAGCAGTACTTC. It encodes CASSSAASGSYEQYF.